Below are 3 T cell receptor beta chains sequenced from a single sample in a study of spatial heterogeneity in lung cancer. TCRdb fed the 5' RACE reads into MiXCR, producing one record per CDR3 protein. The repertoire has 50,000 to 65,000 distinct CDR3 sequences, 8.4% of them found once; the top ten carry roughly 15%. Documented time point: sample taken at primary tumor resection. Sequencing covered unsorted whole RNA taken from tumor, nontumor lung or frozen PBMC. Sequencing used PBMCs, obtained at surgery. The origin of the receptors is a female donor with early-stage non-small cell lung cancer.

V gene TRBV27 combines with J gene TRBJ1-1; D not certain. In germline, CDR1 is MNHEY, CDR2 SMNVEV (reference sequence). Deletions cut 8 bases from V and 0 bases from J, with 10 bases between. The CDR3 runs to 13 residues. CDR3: CASGPTLNTEAFF. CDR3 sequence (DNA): TGTGCCAGCGGCCCGACCTTGAACACTGAAGCTTTCTTT.

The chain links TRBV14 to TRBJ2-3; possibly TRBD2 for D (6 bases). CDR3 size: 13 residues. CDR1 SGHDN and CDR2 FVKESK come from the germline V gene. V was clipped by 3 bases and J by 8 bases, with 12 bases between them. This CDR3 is CASSQGGAGTQYF. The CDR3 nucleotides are TGTGCCAGCAGCCAGGGCGGGGCAGGTACGCAGTATTTT.

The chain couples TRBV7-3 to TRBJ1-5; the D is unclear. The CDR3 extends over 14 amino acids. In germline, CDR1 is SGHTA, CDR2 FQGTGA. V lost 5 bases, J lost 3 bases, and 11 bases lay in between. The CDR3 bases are TGTGCCAGCAGCCCAGACGGGCTCAATCAGCCCCAGCATTTT. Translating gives CASSPDGLNQPQHF.